This T cell receptor (beta chain) was found in a study of CD8 T cells in Susac syndrome. Random hexamers primed reverse transcription of about 0.45 to 1 ug RNA. TCRdb reprocessed the immunoSEQ multiplex PCR reads via MiXCR and lists one record per CDR3 protein. The sample holds about 290,000 distinct CDR3 sequences, approximately 90% seen once. CD8+ and CD4+ T cells circulating in blood were sequenced for TCR beta. The CDR3 runs to 14 residues. The V end was cut by 6 bases, the J end by 6 bases, with 12 bases between. Germline CDR1 is LNHDA and CDR2 is SQIVND (reference sequence). The chain couples TRBV19 to TRBJ2-6; perhaps TRBD1 as D (5 bases). The source is a human donor with multiple sclerosis. Sequencing used CD8+ T cells from PBMCs. CDR3 residues: CASSPGPPANVLTF. In nucleotides, the CDR3 is TGTGCCAGTAGCCCAGGGCCACCGGCCAACGTCCTGACTTTC.